Listed below are T cell receptor beta chains from one sample, sequenced in a study of cytomegalovirus exposure and HLA in healthy donors. The method was immunoSEQ multiplex PCR; TCRdb's version includes in-frame clones alone and lacks a portion of them. The table has 100,000 to 150,000 clones, just under 80% seen once. Specimen: PBMCs. The receptors here all came from a woman aged 18-29 years in good health and CMV-seronegative. Both conserved end residues are part of each CDR3. Fields, in order: clone size, V gene, J gene, D gene, CDR3 DNA, CDR3 protein. D genes are given only for firm matches. Not all rows give a size; the values are once, few, many and, for expanded clones, a class.

clone_size: few
v_call: TRBV5-1
j_call: TRBJ2-3
d_call: .
cdr3_nt: TGCGCCAGCAGCGGCGGAGCGACAGATACGCAGTATTTT
cdr3_aa: CASSGGATDTQYF

clone_size: .
v_call: TRBV15
j_call: TRBJ2-2
d_call: TRBD2
cdr3_nt: TGTGCCACCAGCAGAGTCGGACTAGCGGGAGACACCGGGGAGCTGTTTTTT
cdr3_aa: CATSRVGLAGDTGELFF

clone_size: .
v_call: TRBV4-2
j_call: TRBJ1-1
d_call: TRBD1
cdr3_nt: TGTGCCAGCAGCCAAGCCCAGTCAGGGGGAAACACTGAAGCTTTCTTT
cdr3_aa: CASSQAQSGGNTEAFF

clone_size: .
v_call: TRBV27
j_call: TRBJ2-7
d_call: .
cdr3_nt: TGTGCCAGCATCCACTACGAGCAGTACTTC
cdr3_aa: CASIHYEQYF

clone_size: .
v_call: TRBV6-1
j_call: TRBJ2-3
d_call: TRBD2
cdr3_nt: TGTGCCAGCAGTGACGACGGACTAGTTACAGATACGCAGTATTTT
cdr3_aa: CASSDDGLVTDTQYF

clone_size: .
v_call: TRBV30
j_call: TRBJ2-4
d_call: TRBD2
cdr3_nt: TGTGCCTGGAGTGTCCCGGGGACTAGAAGTTTTTTCGACAAAAACATTCAGTACTTC
cdr3_aa: CAWSVPGTRSFFDKNIQYF

clone_size: .
v_call: TRBV28
j_call: TRBJ2-2
d_call: .
cdr3_nt: TGTGCCAGCAGTTCTTTCCCCGGGGAGCTGTTTTTT
cdr3_aa: CASSSFPGELFF

clone_size: once
v_call: TRBV7-8
j_call: TRBJ1-1
d_call: TRBD1
cdr3_nt: TGTGCCAGCAGCCTAGGAACAGGGGGAAACACTGAAGCTTTCTTT
cdr3_aa: CASSLGTGGNTEAFF

clone_size: once
v_call: TRBV29-1
j_call: TRBJ2-7
d_call: .
cdr3_nt: TGCAGCGCCTCATCAGGACGGGGCTACGAGCAGTACTTC
cdr3_aa: CSASSGRGYEQYF

clone_size: .
v_call: TRBV27
j_call: TRBJ2-1
d_call: TRBD2
cdr3_nt: TGTGCCAGCAGGTCCGGGACTAGTGAATACAATGAGCAGTTCTTC
cdr3_aa: CASRSGTSEYNEQFF

clone_size: .
v_call: TRBV11-3
j_call: TRBJ2-3
d_call: .
cdr3_nt: TGTGCCAGCAGCCTCACCTACACAGATACGCAGTATTTT
cdr3_aa: CASSLTYTDTQYF

clone_size: .
v_call: TRBV15
j_call: TRBJ2-5
d_call: TRBD1
cdr3_nt: TGTGCCACCAGCCGGAATTCAGGGGGCGAGGAGACCCAGTACTTC
cdr3_aa: CATSRNSGGEETQYF

clone_size: .
v_call: TRBV7-2
j_call: TRBJ1-1
d_call: .
cdr3_nt: TGTGCCAGCACCCTGGGGAGGGGTACTGAAGCTTTCTTT
cdr3_aa: CASTLGRGTEAFF

clone_size: .
v_call: TRBV18
j_call: TRBJ2-2
d_call: .
cdr3_nt: TGTGCCAGCTCACCAGGCCCAGACACCGGGGAGCTGTTTTTT
cdr3_aa: CASSPGPDTGELFF

clone_size: few
v_call: TRBV5-6
j_call: TRBJ2-2
d_call: .
cdr3_nt: TGTGCCAGCAGCCCGCCCGGAGGGAGGGGGGCCGGGGAGCTGTTTTTT
cdr3_aa: CASSPPGGRGAGELFF

clone_size: .
v_call: TRBV5-4
j_call: TRBJ2-2
d_call: TRBD1
cdr3_nt: TGTGCCAGCAGTCTACCGGGACAGGGTAACACCGGGGAGCTGTTTTTT
cdr3_aa: CASSLPGQGNTGELFF

clone_size: .
v_call: TRBV18
j_call: TRBJ1-1
d_call: .
cdr3_nt: TGTGCCAGCTCACTTGGAGCCGGGGGAATGAACACTGAAGCTTTCTTT
cdr3_aa: CASSLGAGGMNTEAFF

clone_size: .
v_call: TRBV5-4
j_call: TRBJ2-7
d_call: TRBD1
cdr3_nt: TGTGCCAGCAGCTTGGCCTTTGGGACAGGGGACTACGAGCAGTACTTC
cdr3_aa: CASSLAFGTGDYEQYF

clone_size: .
v_call: TRBV6-1
j_call: TRBJ1-4
d_call: .
cdr3_nt: TGTGCCAGCGGGAGGGACGGGGGCTTAGAAAAACTGTTTTTT
cdr3_aa: CASGRDGGLEKLFF

clone_size: .
v_call: TRBV5-4
j_call: TRBJ1-4
d_call: .
cdr3_nt: TGTGCCAGCAGCCCCCAGGACAGCAATGAAAAACTGTTTTTT
cdr3_aa: CASSPQDSNEKLFF

clone_size: .
v_call: TRBV2
j_call: TRBJ1-1
d_call: .
cdr3_nt: TGTGCCAGCAGGCTGGGAGGCACTGAAGCTTTCTTT
cdr3_aa: CASRLGGTEAFF

clone_size: .
v_call: TRBV15
j_call: TRBJ1-5
d_call: .
cdr3_nt: TGTGCCACCAGCCGGGAAAGCAATCAGCCCCAGCATTTT
cdr3_aa: CATSRESNQPQHF

clone_size: .
v_call: TRBV7-8
j_call: TRBJ1-1
d_call: .
cdr3_nt: TGTGCCAGCAGCTTAAAATTGGAGAGCACTGAAGCTTTCTTT
cdr3_aa: CASSLKLESTEAFF

clone_size: .
v_call: TRBV30
j_call: TRBJ2-3
d_call: TRBD2
cdr3_nt: TGTGCCTGGAGCCGTCGCGGGAGAGATACGCAGTATTTT
cdr3_aa: CAWSRRGRDTQYF

clone_size: .
v_call: TRBV7-6
j_call: TRBJ1-1
d_call: .
cdr3_nt: TGTGCCAGCAGCGACCTTCGGGGGAACACTGAAGCTTTCTTT
cdr3_aa: CASSDLRGNTEAFF

clone_size: .
v_call: TRBV5-1
j_call: TRBJ1-1
d_call: .
cdr3_nt: TGCGCCAGCAAAAAGGACAGCTTGAACACTGAAGCTTTCTTT
cdr3_aa: CASKKDSLNTEAFF

clone_size: once
v_call: TRBV5-1
j_call: TRBJ1-2
d_call: TRBD1
cdr3_nt: TGCGCCAGCAGCGCGAATCCAGACAGGGCCACCCCGGGCTACACCTTC
cdr3_aa: CASSANPDRATPGYTF

clone_size: .
v_call: TRBV6-5
j_call: TRBJ1-1
d_call: TRBD1
cdr3_nt: TGTGCCACCCCGGGCCTCCAGGGGGCCCGGACTGAAGCTTTCTTT
cdr3_aa: CATPGLQGARTEAFF

clone_size: .
v_call: TRBV6-1
j_call: TRBJ2-3
d_call: .
cdr3_nt: TGTGCCAGCAGTGCCCGACTAGTGTCAATCGGAGATACGCAGTATTTT
cdr3_aa: CASSARLVSIGDTQYF

clone_size: .
v_call: TRBV6-5
j_call: TRBJ1-2
d_call: TRBD1
cdr3_nt: TGTGCCAGCAGTTACACACCGGGACAGGGTGGCTACACCTTC
cdr3_aa: CASSYTPGQGGYTF